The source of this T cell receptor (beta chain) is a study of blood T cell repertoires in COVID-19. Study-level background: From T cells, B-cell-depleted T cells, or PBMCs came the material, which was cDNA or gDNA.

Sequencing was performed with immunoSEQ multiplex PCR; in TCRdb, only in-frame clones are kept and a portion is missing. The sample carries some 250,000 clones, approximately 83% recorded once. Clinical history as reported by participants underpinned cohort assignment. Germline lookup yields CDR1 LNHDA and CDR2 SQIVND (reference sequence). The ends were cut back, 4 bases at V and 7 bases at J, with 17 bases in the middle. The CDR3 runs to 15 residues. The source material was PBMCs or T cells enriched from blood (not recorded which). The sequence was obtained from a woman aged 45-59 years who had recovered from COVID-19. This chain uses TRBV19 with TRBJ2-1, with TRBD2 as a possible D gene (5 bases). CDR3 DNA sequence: TGTGCCAGTAGTACCGAGAGGGTACCCAATAATGAGCAGTTCTTC. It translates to CASSTERVPNNEQFF.